This T cell receptor (beta chain) originates from a study of T cell repertoires and HLA-DP antigens. Study-level information: The donors, ranging 18-to-29 to 60-to-69 years, included a couple of males and one female. DNA input averaged approximately 220 ng in sorted CD137+CD4+ and roughly 1.2 ug in pre-culture CD4+. Study-wide points: Against one allele, clones undetected before culture averaged roughly 38%; against the other, approximately 51%.

Comment on this clone: Its antigen is not known.

The protocol was immunoSEQ multiplex PCR, while the TCRdb copy is restricted to in-frame clones and leaves out a portion. This sample has around 110,000 clones, with 80% to 95% found just once. This TCR came from a woman younger than 35 in good health and CMV-seronegative. Material: CD4+ T cells from PBMCs.

The CDR3 region is CASSLRVSGAGETQYF. The CDR3, as DNA: TGTGCCAGCAGCTTACGGGTATCGGGGGCTGGCGAGACCCAGTACTTC. This chain connects TRBV11-2 to TRBJ2-5, with D perhaps TRBD1 or TRBD2 (6 bases each). Trimming removed 2 bases from V and 5 bases from J, with 18 bases in between. Germline V gene sequence: CDR1 SGHAT, CDR2 FQNNGV. The CDR3 has 16 residues. The full variable domain, completed using reference TRBV11-2 and TRBJ2-5, is EAGVAQSPRYKIIEKRQSVAFWCNPISGHATLYWYQQILGQGPKLLIQFQNNGVVDDSQLPKDRFSAERLKGVDSTLKIQPAKLEDSAVYLCASSLRVSGAGETQYFGPGTRLLVL.